A single T cell receptor beta chain is shown here with its context. The antigen remains undetermined. Method: immunoSEQ multiplex PCR; TCRdb's copy keeps in-frame clones and lacks some. Of around 330,000 clones detected, approximately 79% appear once; the ten largest clones hold over 9%. The sample is drawn from a study of shared clonotypes between healthy human individuals. Points from the study as a whole: Sorted-subset sequencing, rarefaction showed, was incomplete despite large depth.

The specimen sequenced was memory CD4+ T cells sorted from blood. Regarding subset: CD45RA-negative fraction. This TCR was recovered from a man aged 25-40 years in good health.

CDR3 nucleotides: TGTGCCAGCAGAGATACTAGCGCGTACCAAGAGACCCAGTACTTC. It translates to CASRDTSAYQETQYF. V and J are TRBV25-1 and TRBJ2-5; 7 bases match TRBD2. The CDR3 has 15 amino acids. V shed 6 bases and J 0 bases; nucleotides not matched to a gene: 7. Germline assignment: CDR1 MGHDK and CDR2 SYGVNS.